A selection of T cell receptor beta chains follows, all from one sample in a study of T-cell reconstitution after alpha-beta-depleted transplantation in children. TCRdb used MiXCR to reprocess the PCR reads, holding one entry per CDR3 protein. The sample has 530,000 or so distinct CDR3 sequences, more than 20% seen once. Sequenced material: PBMCs, taken before TCRalphabeta/CD19-depleted stem cell transplant. Every receptor here comes from a boy less than two years old with Wiskott-Aldrich syndrome, due to receive a stem cell transplant. The CDR3 runs from the conserved cysteine through the conserved F or W. Each record gives: clone size, V gene, J gene, D gene, CDR3 protein, CDR3 DNA. D genes are given only for firm matches. Not every row has a clone size; where given, it reads once, few, many or a size class.

clone size: NA; V gene: TRBV28; J gene: TRBJ2-7; D gene: NA; CDR3 protein: CASSLLIAYEQYF; CDR3 DNA: TGTGCCAGCAGTCTCCTGATAGCCTACGAGCAGTACTTC
clone size: few; V gene: TRBV20-1; J gene: TRBJ2-3; D gene: NA; CDR3 protein: CSTGLDTDTQYF; CDR3 DNA: TGCAGCACAGGGTTAGACACAGATACGCAGTATTTT
clone size: many; V gene: TRBV5-1; J gene: TRBJ2-7; D gene: TRBD2; CDR3 protein: CASSLAGTSYEQYF; CDR3 DNA: TGCGCCAGCAGCTTGGCAGGGACTAGCTACGAGCAGTACTTC
clone size: NA; V gene: TRBV5-8; J gene: TRBJ1-1; D gene: NA; CDR3 protein: CASSLIGAGMNTEAFF; CDR3 DNA: TGTGCCAGCAGCTTGATAGGGGCAGGAATGAACACTGAAGCTTTCTTT
clone size: NA; V gene: TRBV21-1; J gene: TRBJ2-5; D gene: NA; CDR3 protein: CASSGRVAGAQETQYF; CDR3 DNA: TGTGCCAGCAGCGGGCGGGTAGCGGGAGCCCAAGAGACCCAGTACTTC
clone size: NA; V gene: TRBV6-1; J gene: TRBJ2-5; D gene: NA; CDR3 protein: CASSSGRVVQTQYF; CDR3 DNA: TGTGCCAGCAGCTCGGGGCGGGTTGTACAGACCCAGTACTTC
clone size: NA; V gene: TRBV20-1; J gene: TRBJ2-1; D gene: NA; CDR3 protein: CSAKPRVAYNEQFF; CDR3 DNA: TGCAGTGCAAAACCTAGGGTCGCCTACAATGAGCAGTTCTTC
clone size: few; V gene: TRBV3-1; J gene: TRBJ2-3; D gene: NA; CDR3 protein: CASSQERGGTDTQYF; CDR3 DNA: TGTGCCAGCAGCCAAGAACGCGGGGGCACAGATACGCAGTATTTT
clone size: few; V gene: TRBV20-1; J gene: TRBJ1-2; D gene: NA; CDR3 protein: CSAREQGYYGYTF; CDR3 DNA: TGCAGTGCTAGAGAGCAGGGGTACTATGGCTACACCTTC
clone size: NA; V gene: TRBV24-1; J gene: TRBJ2-2; D gene: NA; CDR3 protein: CATSDGLPTGELFF; CDR3 DNA: TGTGCCACCAGTGACGGACTACCTACCGGGGAGCTGTTTTTT
clone size: NA; V gene: TRBV29-1; J gene: TRBJ2-5; D gene: TRBD1; CDR3 protein: CSVDERTGEETQYF; CDR3 DNA: TGCAGCGTTGATGAACGGACAGGGGAAGAGACCCAGTACTTC
clone size: NA; V gene: TRBV7-9; J gene: TRBJ1-1; D gene: TRBD1; CDR3 protein: CASSQMRDSGDTEAFF; CDR3 DNA: TGTGCCAGCAGCCAAATGAGGGACAGTGGGGACACTGAAGCTTTCTTT
clone size: NA; V gene: TRBV4-2; J gene: TRBJ2-1; D gene: NA; CDR3 protein: CASSQDHLVLNEQFF; CDR3 DNA: TGTGCCAGCAGCCAAGATCATCTCGTCCTAAATGAGCAGTTCTTC
clone size: NA; V gene: TRBV6-5; J gene: TRBJ2-7; D gene: NA; CDR3 protein: CASSSPGLFYEQYF; CDR3 DNA: TGTGCCAGCAGTTCTCCGGGACTCTTCTACGAGCAGTACTTC